A single sample gave rise to the 11 T cell receptor beta chains below, sequenced in a study of blood T cell repertoires in COVID-19. Using immunoSEQ multiplex PCR, the repertoire was profiled, and TCRdb retains in-frame clones only, with some absent. Among roughly 500,000 clones, roughly 90% were seen once, and the ten largest hold 1.5% to 2%. The specimen was PBMCs or T cells enriched from blood (not recorded which). All receptors derive from a middle-aged woman who had recovered from COVID-19.

The chain carries TRBV4-3 and TRBJ2-5; the D gene is possibly TRBD2 (7 bases). Germline loops: CDR1 LGHNA, CDR2 YSLEER. The CDR3 is 18 residues long. V was shortened by 3 bases and J by 1 base, with 21 bases between the two germline ends. CDR3 amino acids: CASSQELTGEGVQETQYF. The CDR3, as DNA: TGCGCCAGCAGCCAGGAACTAACGGGGGAGGGGGTCCAAGAGACCCAGTACTTC.

The chain combines TRBV5-1 with TRBJ2-2; 7 bases map to TRBD1. V lost 5 bases, J lost 0 bases, and 4 bases stayed unmatched. The CDR3 extends over 15 amino acids. Germline lookup yields CDR1 SGHRS and CDR2 YFSETQ. The CDR3 DNA reads TGCGCCAGCAGTTACAGGGGAACGAACACCGGGGAGCTGTTTTTT. It is translated as CASSYRGTNTGELFF. The full variable domain, with the rest looked up from reference TRBV5-1 and TRBJ2-2, is KAGVTQTPRYLIKTRGQQVTLSCSPISGHRSVSWYQQTPGQGLQFLFEYFSETQRNKGNFPGRFSGRQFSNSRSEMNVSTLELGDSALYLCASSYRGTNTGELFFGEGSRLTVL.

This clone was recorded only once. The chain couples TRBV10-1 to TRBJ2-7; D is ambiguous. Germline V gene lookup returns CDR1 WNHNN and CDR2 SYGVQD (reference sequence). The CDR3 totals 13 residues. V lost 6 bases to trimming and J lost 5 bases, with 14 bases between them. In DNA, the CDR3 is TGCGCCAGCAGCCCAGACTCCCCCGACGAGCAGTACTTC. It yields the protein CASSPDSPDEQYF.

This chain connects TRBV7-9 to TRBJ2-7; D ambiguous. There are 11 residues in the CDR3. Trimming took off 5 bases at V and 4 bases at J, with 6 bases between the two ends. Germline CDR1 SEHNR, CDR2 FQNEAQ (reference sequence). DNA of the CDR3: TGTGCCAGCAGCGTCCAGTACGAGCAGTACTTC. Translated: CASSVQYEQYF. Combining the CDR3 with reference TRBV7-9 and TRBJ2-7 gives the whole variable domain DTGVSQNPRHKITKRGQNVTFRCDPISEHNRLYWYRQTLGQGPEFLTYFQNEAQLEKSRLLSDRFSAERPKGSFSTLEIQRTEQGDSAMYLCASSVQYEQYFGPGTRLTVT.

The chain employs TRBV1 and TRBJ2-6; the table's D call, TRBD2, has no DNA check behind it. TRBV1 is described as a pseudogene. CDR3 length equals 18 residues. The CDR3 is CTSSQTPGAGDGANVLTF. As DNA, the CDR3 is TGCACCAGCAGCCAAACCCCCGGGGCGGGAGATGGGGCCAACGTCCTGACTTTC.

The chain carries TRBV30 and TRBJ1-6; no firm D call. The CDR3 is 13 residues long. Germline lookup yields CDR1 GTSNPN and CDR2 SVGIG (reference sequence). V was shortened by 2 bases and J by 10 bases, with 12 bases between the two germline ends. This CDR3 reads CAWSTGIGSPLHF. CDR3 nucleotides: TGTGCCTGGAGTACGGGGATAGGATCACCCCTCCACTTT.

This chain links TRBV7-9 with TRBJ2-7; tentatively, D is TRBD2 (6 bases). V lost 0 bases, J lost 2 bases, and 11 bases lay in between. The germline gives CDR1 SEHNR, CDR2 FQNEAQ (reference sequence). The CDR3 runs to 15 residues. In nucleotides, the CDR3 is TGTGCCAGCAGCTTAGCCCAAGGGGAGGCCTACGAGCAGTACTTC. It encodes CASSLAQGEAYEQYF.

The V call is TRBV29-1, the J call TRBJ2-5, with no clear D. V was pared by 4 bases and J by 0 bases, with 6 bases between. Germline-derived CDR1 and CDR2 are SQVTM and ANQGSEA. The CDR3 runs 12 residues. CDR3 amino acids: CSVGPHQETQYF. The CDR3 coding sequence is TGCAGCGTTGGGCCGCACCAAGAGACCCAGTACTTC.

A single count supports this clone. The chain combines TRBV3-1 (or the pseudogene TRBV3-2) with TRBJ1-5; D is unclear. CDR1 LGHDT and CDR2 YNNKEL come from the germline V gene (reference sequence). CDR3 length: 14 amino acids. V was cut by 4 bases and J by 6 bases, with 13 bases left in between. CDR3 in DNA: TGTGCCAGCAGCCTGGCGAGGGTTGGTCAGCCCCAGCATTTT. It is translated as CASSLARVGQPQHF.

V and J are TRBV18 and TRBJ1-1, with 9 bases lining up with TRBD1. Germline-derived CDR1 and CDR2 are KGHSH and LQKENI. The V and J ends lost 7 bases and 6 bases, in that order; junction bases with no gene match: 12. CDR3 length: 15 amino acids. CDR3 protein: CASFSDRGMGSEAFF. CDR3 DNA: TGTGCCAGCTTCAGTGACAGGGGGATGGGTTCTGAAGCTTTCTTT.

The chain couples TRBV6-1 to TRBJ1-1; no definite D call. V dropped 5 bases and J dropped 5 bases, with 15 bases sitting between them. The germline gives CDR1 MNHNS, CDR2 SASEGT. The CDR3 totals 14 residues. The CDR3 sequence is CASSPRWGGTEAFF. The DNA for the CDR3 is TGTGCCAGCAGTCCCCGGTGGGGAGGAACTGAAGCTTTCTTT.